The next 14 T cell receptor beta chains were all read from a single sample in a study of shared clonotypes between healthy human individuals. Produced via immunoSEQ multiplex PCR; TCRdb's table is partial and in-frame only. The sample records fewer than 2.5 million clones, 93% being singletons. Source material: naive CD4+ T cells from PBMCs. The subset here: CD45RA+ positively selected. These receptors originate from a man aged 18 to 30 in good health. Some clones in this sample may be carry-over from other donors' samples.

This rearrangement joins TRBV25-1 to TRBJ2-5; D might be TRBD1 or TRBD2, each matching 5 bases. This CDR3 contains 13 residues. Looked up from germline, CDR1 is MGHDK and CDR2 is SYGVNS. Trimming shortened V by 5 bases and J by 6 bases, and 13 bases separated the two germline ends. The CDR3 region has the DNA TGTGCCAGCAGTCCCCAGGGACGAAAGACCCAGTACTTC. This translates into CASSPQGRKTQYF.

V gene TRBV7-8 combines with J gene TRBJ2-2, with D possibly matching TRBD2 (5 bases). The CDR3 length is 13 residues. The V and J ends lost 3 bases and 7 bases respectively, with 9 bases between them. Per germline, CDR1 SGHVS and CDR2 FQNEAQ. Here the CDR3 DNA reads TGTGCCAGCAGCTTCAGCGGTGGCGGGGAGCTGTTTTTT. Translating gives CASSFSGGGELFF.

The genes are TRBV30 and TRBJ2-3; weak D call: TRBD2 (5 bases). Germline CDR1 is GTSNPN and CDR2 is SVGIG (reference sequence). V was trimmed by 2 bases and J by 0 bases, leaving 24 bases between them. The CDR3 totals 19 residues. The CDR3 sequence is CAWSSARAGGRSSTDTQYF. CDR3 DNA: TGTGCCTGGAGTTCCGCCCGGGCTGGCGGGCGATCTAGCACAGATACGCAGTATTTT.

The rearrangement joins TRBV5-6 to TRBJ2-7; D ambiguous. Per germline, CDR1 SGHDT and CDR2 YYEEEE. The CDR3 sequence is 13 residues long. Trimming took 1 base from V and 2 from J, leaving 7 bases between them. For the CDR3, the DNA is TGTGCCAGCAGCTTGTATAGTCCCTACGAGCAGTACTTC. This sequence encodes CASSLYSPYEQYF.

The gene calls are TRBV28 and TRBJ2-7; perhaps TRBD1 as D (5 bases). With 4 bases removed from V and 6 bases from J, the gap between germline ends came to 16 bases. The germline V gene has CDR1 MDHEN and CDR2 SYDVKM. The CDR3 is 14 residues long. The CDR3 spells CASSSPGPVGEQYF. DNA of the CDR3: TGTGCCAGCAGTTCCCCAGGGCCCGTGGGCGAGCAGTACTTC.

The J gene is TRBJ2-1, the V gene TRBV6-5, with D unclear. The CDR3 has 13 residues. Germline V gene sequence: CDR1 MNHEY, CDR2 SVGAGI. V lost 0 bases and J lost 15, with 15 bases in between. The CDR3 region has the DNA TGTGCCAGCAGTTACTCGGTGTTTAGTCCGGTGTTCTTC. Translating gives CASSYSVFSPVFF.

V usage is TRBV5-5 and J usage is TRBJ2-1; D uncertain. The CDR3 runs to 12 residues. The germline V and J ends were trimmed by 4 bases and 10 bases, with 12 bases remaining between them. Germline values: CDR1 SGHKS, CDR2 YYEKEE (reference sequence). CDR3 amino acids: CASSKMGQEQFF. For the CDR3, the DNA is TGTGCCAGCAGCAAGATGGGTCAAGAGCAGTTCTTC. Full variable domain (rest looked up from reference TRBV5-5 and TRBJ2-1): DAGVTQSPTHLIKTRGQQVTLRCSPISGHKSVSWYQQVLGQGPQFIFQYYEKEERGRGNFPDRFSARQFPNYSSELNVNALLLGDSALYLCASSKMGQEQFFGPGTRLTVL.

The chain links TRBV7-6 to TRBJ2-2, with 10 positions matching TRBD2. The CDR3 runs to 15 residues. V was clipped by 0 bases and J by 6 bases; unmatched bases: 1. Germline V CDR1 and CDR2: SGHVS, FNYEAQ. CDR3 sequence reads: CASSLALAGAGELFF. CDR3 sequence (DNA): TGTGCCAGCAGCTTAGCGCTAGCGGGAGCCGGGGAGCTGTTTTTT.

This sequence joins TRBV18 and TRBJ1-3; a weak D match, TRBD1 (6 bases). Trimming took off 3 bases at V and 2 bases at J, with 8 bases between the two ends. The germline V gene encodes CDR1 KGHSH and CDR2 LQKENI. The CDR3 extends over 14 amino acids. The DNA for the CDR3 is TGTGCCAGCTCACCTGGGGGGCCTGGAAACACCATATATTTT. Translating gives CASSPGGPGNTIYF.

A single count supports this clone. This chain connects TRBV5-1 to TRBJ2-7, with D unresolved. This CDR3 is built from 15 residues. Germline CDR1 and CDR2: SGHRS and YFSETQ. V was clipped by 0 bases and J by 3 bases, with 13 bases between them. The CDR3, as DNA: TGCGCCAGCAGCTTGGCTCCCAGCAGAGTCTACGAGCAGTACTTC. Translating gives CASSLAPSRVYEQYF.

The gene calls are TRBV5-4 and TRBJ1-2; D is possibly TRBD1 (6 bases). The V end lost 1 base, the J end lost 5 bases, and 12 bases lay between the germline ends. CDR3 size: 14 residues. Germline CDR1 and CDR2: SGHNT and YYREEE (reference sequence). The CDR3 here is CASSLSAGVYGYTF. The CDR3 DNA sequence: TGTGCCAGCAGCTTGTCGGCAGGGGTTTATGGCTACACCTTC. The entire variable domain, with the rest obtained from reference TRBV5-4 and TRBJ1-2, is as follows: ETGVTQSPTHLIKTRGQQVTLRCSSQSGHNTVSWYQQALGQGPQFIFQYYREEENGRGNFPPRFSGLQFPNYSSELNVNALELDDSALYLCASSLSAGVYGYTFGSGTRLTVV.

J is TRBJ2-3 and V is TRBV5-6; D is undetermined. V lost 4 bases, J lost 2 bases, and 11 bases lay in between. CDR1 is SGHDT and CDR2 is YYEEEE in the germline V gene. There are 14 residues in the CDR3. The CDR3 nucleotides read TGTGCCAGCAGCGACGTACAACTCACAGATACGCAGTATTTT. It translates to CASSDVQLTDTQYF.

Comment on this clone: A junction end diverges from the germline sequence, so it may reflect a read error. V usage is TRBV19 and J usage is TRBJ1-4; possibly TRBD1 for D (5 bases). CDR3 length: 14 amino acids. Germline CDR1 is LNHDA and CDR2 is SQIVND (reference sequence). The CDR3 is CASNDGGGEPFSTF. For the CDR3, the DNA is TGTGCCAGTAATGATGGGGGAGGGGAGCCTTTCTCGACTTTT.

The chain uses TRBV10-3 and TRBJ2-7; 7 bases map to TRBD1. V was clipped by 10 bases and J by 2 bases; unmatched bases: 8. Germline values: CDR1 ENHRY, CDR2 SYGVKD. The CDR3 is 13 residues long. The DNA of the CDR3 is TGTGCCACCGAGACAGGGTCCACCTACGAGCAGTACTTC. Residues: CATETGSTYEQYF.